This T cell receptor (beta chain) comes out of a study of identifying expanded T cells in peripheral blood. General observations from the study: Over about two and four weeks, about 17 and 20 clones changed, versus roughly 1.2 between replicates. Clone count variance between roughly 2-week samples rose with total template count.

Healthy donors had no documented immune events, such as infections, while sampled. To note about this clone: Its antigen is not identified.

This CDR3 comprises 11 residues. Germline V gene data show CDR1 as MNHNY and CDR2 as SVGAGI (reference sequence). The V and J ends lost 6 bases and 7 bases respectively, with 10 bases between them. TCRdb keeps only in-frame clones here, not all; method: immunoSEQ multiplex PCR. The table lists around 91,000 clones, roughly 88% of them singletons, with approximately 4% in the top ten. This chain connects TRBV6-6 to TRBJ2-7; TRBD1 is a possible D gene (6 bases). The sample comprised blood. This clonotype was sampled from a person aged 18 to 75 in good health. The CDR3 protein is CASSTGWEQYF. For the CDR3, the DNA is TGTGCCAGCAGCACAGGGTGGGAGCAGTACTTC.